The present T cell receptor (beta chain) was sequenced within a study of Ad26.COV2.S vaccination and SARS-CoV-2 variants. Points from the study as a whole: The analyses of TCR breadth and depth may have understated the size of total T cell responses. Breadth of non-spike TCRs did not differ between vaccinees and placebo recipients. Vaccine recipients showed a spike-specific TCR breadth that was higher than in placebo recipients.

As for treatment: around 19 received Ad26.COV2.S at low or high dose, single or two shots; about five received placebo; per-sample allocation not given. Day 63 following the first vaccine or placebo injection was when the samples were taken. This adult donor, from Boston, was 18-55 years old. Assay: immunoSEQ multiplex PCR; the TCRdb copy retains only in-frame clones and omits some. The sample consists of roughly 320,000 clones, around 86% of them appearing once. This clone was seen only a few times. What it binds is not known. V was trimmed by 5 bases and J by 8 bases, leaving 10 bases between them. The CDR3 loop spans 12 amino acids. Germline CDR1 and CDR2: SGHTA and FQGTGA.

The TCR sequence derives from a person aged 18-60 years who received the Ad26.COV2.S COVID-19 vaccine or a placebo. This specimen was peripheral blood, taken in a trial of Ad26.COV2.S vaccine versus placebo. The V call is TRBV7-3, the J call TRBJ2-1; D gene unclear. In nucleotides, the CDR3 is TGTGCCAGCAGCCTAATCGGCGATGAGCAGTTCTTC. Amino acids: CASSLIGDEQFF. Supplemented by reference TRBV7-3 and TRBJ2-1, the full variable domain reads GAGVSQTPSNKVTEKGKYVELRCDPISGHTALYWYRQSLGQGPEFLIYFQGTGAADDSGLPNDRFFAVRPEGSVSTLKIQRTERGDSAVYLCASSLIGDEQFFGPGTRLTVL.